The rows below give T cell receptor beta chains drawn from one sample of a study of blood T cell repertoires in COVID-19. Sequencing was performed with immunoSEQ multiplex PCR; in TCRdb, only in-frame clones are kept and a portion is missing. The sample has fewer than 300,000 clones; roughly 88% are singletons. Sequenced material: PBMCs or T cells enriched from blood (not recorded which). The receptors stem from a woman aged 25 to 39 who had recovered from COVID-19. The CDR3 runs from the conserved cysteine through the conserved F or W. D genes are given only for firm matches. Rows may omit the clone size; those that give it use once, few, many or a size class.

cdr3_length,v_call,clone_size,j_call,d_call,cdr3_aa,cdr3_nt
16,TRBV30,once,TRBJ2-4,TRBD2,CAWRGGYSAAKNIQYF,TGTGCCTGGAGGGGGGGGTACAGTGCAGCCAAAAACATTCAGTACTTC
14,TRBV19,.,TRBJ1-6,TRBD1,CASGRQGLDSPLHF,TGTGCCAGTGGGAGACAGGGTCTCGATTCACCCCTCCACTTT
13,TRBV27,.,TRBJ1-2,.,CASSPQLDLWYTF,TGTGCCAGCAGTCCCCAACTTGATCTTTGGTACACCTTC
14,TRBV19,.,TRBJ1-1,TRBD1,CASSPRQGLTEAFF,TGTGCCAGTAGTCCGCGACAGGGACTCACTGAAGCTTTCTTT
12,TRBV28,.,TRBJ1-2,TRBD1,CATRTGDYGYTF,TGTGCCACCAGGACAGGGGACTATGGCTACACCTTC
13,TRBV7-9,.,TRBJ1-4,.,CASSLAGFEKLFF,TGTGCCAGCAGCTTGGCAGGGTTTGAAAAACTGTTTTTT
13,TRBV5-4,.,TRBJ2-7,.,CASSSQGGYEQYF,TGTGCCAGCAGTTCTCAAGGGGGCTACGAGCAGTACTTC
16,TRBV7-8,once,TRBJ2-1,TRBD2,CASSPPTSGVNNEQFF,TGTGCCAGCAGCCCACCGACTAGCGGGGTGAACAATGAGCAGTTCTTC
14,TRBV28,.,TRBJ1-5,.,CASSFRGTNQPQHF,TGTGCCAGCAGTTTTAGAGGGACTAATCAGCCCCAGCATTTT
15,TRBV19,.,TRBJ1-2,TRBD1,CASRTGVLLNYGYTF,TGTGCCAGTAGAACAGGGGTTCTATTGAACTATGGCTACACCTTC
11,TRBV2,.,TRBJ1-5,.,CASSERGPQHF,TGTGCCAGCAGTGAAAGGGGCCCCCAGCATTTT
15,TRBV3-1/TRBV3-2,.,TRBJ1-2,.,CASSHTPAGQGGYTF,TGTGCCAGCAGCCACACACCCGCAGGGCAAGGGGGCTACACCTTC
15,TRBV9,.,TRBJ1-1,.,CASSVAMGARTEAFF,TGTGCCAGCAGCGTAGCTATGGGGGCTAGGACTGAAGCTTTCTTT
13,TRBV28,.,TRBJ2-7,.,CASSSPRRDEQYF,TGTGCCAGCAGCTCCCCCCGGAGAGACGAGCAGTACTTC
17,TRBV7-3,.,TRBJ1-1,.,CASSPQGTLSRGTEAFF,TGTGCCAGCAGCCCACAAGGGACACTTTCTAGAGGCACTGAAGCTTTCTTT
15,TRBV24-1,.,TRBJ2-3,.,CATPRSGATMDTQYF,TGTGCCACCCCCAGGTCAGGGGCTACGATGGATACGCAGTATTTT
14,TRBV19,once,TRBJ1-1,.,CASRTLVGAPEAFF,TGTGCCAGTAGAACCCTCGTAGGGGCCCCTGAAGCTTTCTTT
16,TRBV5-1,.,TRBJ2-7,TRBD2,CASSLRTSGTTYEQYF,TGCGCCAGCAGCTTAAGGACTAGCGGGACCACCTACGAGCAGTACTTC
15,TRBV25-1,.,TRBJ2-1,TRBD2,CASSESSGSGIFLFF,TGTGCCAGCAGTGAATCGAGTGGTAGCGGGATTTTCCTGTTCTTC
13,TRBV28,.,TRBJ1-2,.,CASSFDGNYGYTF,TGTGCCAGCAGTTTCGACGGGAACTATGGCTACACCTTC
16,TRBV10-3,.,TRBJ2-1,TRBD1,CATRESGGKRYNEQFF,TGTGCCACACGCGAGTCAGGGGGCAAAAGATACAATGAGCAGTTCTTC
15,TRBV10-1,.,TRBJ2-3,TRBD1,CASSPGQWRTDTQYF,TGCGCCAGCAGTCCGGGACAGTGGAGGACAGATACGCAGTATTTT
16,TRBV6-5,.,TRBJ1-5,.,CASSYGPLSGPQPQHF,TGTGCCAGCAGTTACGGACCCCTTTCAGGGCCTCAGCCCCAGCATTTT
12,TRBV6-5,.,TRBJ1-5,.,CASSTNQQPQHF,TGTGCCAGCAGCACTAATCAGCAGCCCCAGCATTTT
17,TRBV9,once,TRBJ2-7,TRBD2,CASSTRPTSGDSYEQYF,TGTGCCAGCAGCACGAGGCCCACTAGCGGGGACTCCTACGAGCAGTACTTC
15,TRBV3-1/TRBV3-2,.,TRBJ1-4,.,CASSDEAVTNEKLFF,TGTGCCAGCAGCGACGAGGCAGTCACTAATGAAAAACTGTTTTTT
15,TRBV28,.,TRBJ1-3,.,CASSLGVRSGNTIYF,TGTGCCAGCAGTTTAGGAGTGCGCTCTGGAAACACCATATATTTT
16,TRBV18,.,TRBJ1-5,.,CASSPKTALSNQPQHF,TGTGCCAGCTCACCGAAAACAGCCTTAAGCAATCAGCCCCAGCATTTT
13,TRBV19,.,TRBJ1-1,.,CASSMMGGTEAFF,TGTGCCAGTAGTATGATGGGAGGGACTGAAGCTTTCTTT
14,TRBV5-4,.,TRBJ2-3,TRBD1,CASSLRTGAYTQYF,TGTGCCAGCAGCTTGAGGACAGGAGCCTATACGCAGTATTTT
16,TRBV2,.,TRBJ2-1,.,CASRTEGRGTYNEQFF,TGTGCCAGCAGAACTGAGGGGCGGGGCACCTACAATGAGCAGTTCTTC
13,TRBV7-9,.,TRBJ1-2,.,CASRLTGPYGYTF,TGTGCCAGCAGACTTACAGGGCCCTATGGCTACACCTTC
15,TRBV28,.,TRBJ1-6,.,CASRPVTSGNSPLHF,TGTGCCAGCAGACCCGTGACTAGTGGGAATTCACCCCTCCACTTT
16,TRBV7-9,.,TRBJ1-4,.,CASSLGWGGTNEKLFF,TGTGCCAGCAGCTTAGGGTGGGGAGGAACTAATGAAAAACTGTTTTTT
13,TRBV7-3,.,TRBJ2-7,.,CASSLQGGYEQYF,TGTGCCAGCAGCTTACAGGGTGGGTACGAGCAGTACTTC
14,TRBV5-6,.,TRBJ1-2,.,CASSLGGRAYGYTF,TGTGCCAGCAGCTTAGGCGGTCGAGCCTATGGCTACACCTTC
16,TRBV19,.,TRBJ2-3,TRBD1,CASSIVPGQGTDTQYF,TGTGCCAGTAGTATAGTCCCGGGACAGGGCACAGATACGCAGTATTTT
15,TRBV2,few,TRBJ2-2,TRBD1,CASRGQGRNTGELFF,TGTGCCAGCAGGGGACAGGGAAGGAACACCGGGGAGCTGTTTTTT
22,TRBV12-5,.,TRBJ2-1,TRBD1,CASGLTPGGTGTARSAYNEQFF,TGTGCTAGTGGTTTGACACCAGGCGGGACAGGGACCGCCCGTTCCGCCTACAATGAGCAGTTCTTC
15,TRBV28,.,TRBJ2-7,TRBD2,CASTPSGRVSYEQYF,TGTGCCAGCACTCCAAGCGGGAGGGTCTCCTACGAGCAGTACTTC
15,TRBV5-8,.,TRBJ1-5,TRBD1,CASSLRTGRNQPQHF,TGTGCCAGCAGCTTAAGGACAGGGCGCAATCAGCCCCAGCATTTT
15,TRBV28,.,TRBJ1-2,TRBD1,CASSSLGKTGHGYTF,TGTGCCAGCAGTTCTCTGGGCAAGACAGGGCATGGCTACACCTTC
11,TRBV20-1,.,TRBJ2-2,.,CSARRTGELFF,TGCAGTGCTAGACGTACCGGGGAGCTGTTTTTT
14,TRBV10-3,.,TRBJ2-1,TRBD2,CAIKKVAGEDEQFF,TGTGCCATCAAGAAGGTAGCGGGGGAGGATGAGCAGTTCTTC
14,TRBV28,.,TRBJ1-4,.,CASSASLPGEKLFF,TGTGCCAGCAGTGCGAGCCTTCCGGGTGAAAAACTGTTTTTT
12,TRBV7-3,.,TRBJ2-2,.,CASSFGAGELFF,TGTGCCAGCAGCTTTGGAGCCGGGGAGCTGTTTTTT
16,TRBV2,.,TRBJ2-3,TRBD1,CASSEAARGMTDTQYF,TGTGCCAGCAGTGAAGCTGCCAGGGGGATGACAGATACGCAGTATTTT
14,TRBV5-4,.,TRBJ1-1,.,CASSLQGWRTEAFF,TGTGCCAGCAGCTTACAGGGTTGGCGCACTGAAGCTTTCTTT
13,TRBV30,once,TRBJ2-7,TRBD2,CAWRKTSGYEQYF,TGTGCCTGGAGAAAAACTAGCGGGTACGAGCAGTACTTC
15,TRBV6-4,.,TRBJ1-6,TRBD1,CASSDRTGENSPLHF,TGTGCCAGCAGTGACAGGACAGGGGAGAATTCACCCCTCCACTTT
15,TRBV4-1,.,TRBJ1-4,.,CASSPVPGSNEKLFF,TGCGCCAGCAGCCCAGTTCCAGGCAGTAATGAAAAACTGTTTTTT
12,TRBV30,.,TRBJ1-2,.,CAWSGGLYGYTF,TGTGCCTGGAGTGGGGGGCTCTATGGCTACACCTTC
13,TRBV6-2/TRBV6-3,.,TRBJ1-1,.,CASSLDFEGEAFF,TGTGCCAGCAGTCTTGATTTCGAGGGTGAAGCTTTCTTT
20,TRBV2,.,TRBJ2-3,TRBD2,CANPTPTGSGGGLFSDTQYF,TGTGCCAACCCGACCCCCACTGGTAGCGGGGGGGGCTTGTTCTCCGATACGCAGTATTTT